The source of this T cell receptor beta chain is a study of CD8+ T cells in alopecia areata (dated by TCRdb to 2016 to 2019). About the full investigation: The treated patients, all with moderate-to-severe alopecia areata, were enrolled in an open-label pilot trial of oral tofacitinib given at 5 to 10 mg twice daily. Patients stayed on tofacitinib for 6 to 18 months and then had 6 months of follow-up off drug so that delayed response and recurrence could be assessed. High-throughput TCRbeta sequencing was used to examine T cell clonal expansion in alopecia areata in both the C3H/HeJ mouse model and human patients. Human TCRbeta sequencing covered scalp tissue and sorted CD4+ and CD8+ peripheral blood T cells from patchy and totalis/universalis alopecia areata patients and healthy controls. Biopsies were taken from tofacitinib-treated patients at baseline and at 4 and 24 weeks of treatment, and a later scalp biopsy was taken in several of the tofacitinib-treated patients. Scalp clonality was compared across normal scalp (n=4), patchy alopecia areata scalp (n=8), and alopecia totalis/universalis scalp (n=8). RNA was obtained with the PAXgene miRNA kit for fixed scalp, the miRNeasy kit for PBMCs, and the RNeasy kit for mouse skin. immunoSEQ multiplex PCR using 35 Vbeta forward primers and 13 Jbeta reverse primers was used to amplify TCRbeta CDR3 regions. Summary of the overall study and its limitations: Higher clonality and more expanded CD8+ clones were observed in lesional scalp than in normal scalp, particularly in alopecia totalis/universalis, a finding suggestive of antigenic drive. Resident alphabeta T cells in normal human skin are also sequenced, complicating scalp TCR repertoire analysis, unlike mouse skin dominated by gammadelta T cells. Shared TCR sequences between patients were less evident than in mice, which may be partly attributable to HLA diversity in the patient population.

The time point label on this specimen signifies: baseline before oral tofacitinib. Lesional scalp punch biopsies and peripheral blood were obtained from alopecia areata patients. PBMCs were isolated by density centrifugation and stained for CD3, CD4 and CD8, after which CD4+ and CD8+ T cells were sorted on a FACSAria. Turning to this clone: Which antigen it targets is not known. Base qualities are not at hand, and no much larger clone is one base apart.

The library was obtained by the immunoSEQ multiplex PCR assay. To provide template for TCR sequencing, every sample had RNA extracted and reverse transcribed into cDNA. First-strand cDNA was synthesized using SuperScript III with a 2:1 mix of oligo-dT and random hexamers. A synthetic immune receptor repertoire was used to assess amplification bias, and residual bias was removed computationally. As for how the authors treated the data: After raw reads were preprocessed to remove errors, the CDR3 was defined following IMGT conventions as running from the conserved cysteine to phenylalanine. Clonality was computed by normalizing Shannon entropy by log2 of the number of productive unique TCRs and subtracting the result from 1. CD4 or CD8 identity of scalp clones was inferred by cross-referencing scalp TCRbeta sequences with sorted blood CD4 and CD8 repertoires. Held by TCRdb, this immuneACCESS table contains in-frame sequences only and omits some clones. Under half of the omission traces to an unresolved V gene where checked; the cause of the rest is unknown. V and J calls and clone size come straight from that table; D and trimming were deduced from the DNA. The sample profile shows about 130,000 clones; about 46% of them were found once. The ten largest clones represent about 19% of the sample.

From the cysteine through the phenylalanine, the CDR3 covers 12 amino acids. Kept here is only the CDR3 DNA, which spans 36 bases and is read in frame from base 1. In the germline V gene, CDR1 corresponds to SNHLY and CDR2 to FYNNEI. V sheds 2 bases and J sheds 6 bases, leaving 5 bases between their ends. The TCR was taken from a human donor with alopecia areata. The sequencing used CD8+ T cells sorted from blood, collected at week 0. The chain links TRBV2 with TRBJ1-5; confidence is insufficient to name the D gene. At the DNA level, the sequence is TGTGCCAGCAGTGAATGGGCTCAGCCCCAGCATTTT. It translates as CASSEWAQPQHF.